One T cell receptor beta chain is described in this entry. As yet, its antigen is unknown. At one end the junction does not follow the germline gene, possibly because of a read error. The sample comes from a study of blood T cells in healthy people across ages. Study findings and constraints: Roughly linear age-related decline in beta diversity appeared, significant by age approximately 40.

A second PCR of 7 to 11 cycles used a sample-barcoded 5' primer and a J-beta primer mix. TCRdb reanalysed the 5' RACE reads using MiXCR and keeps one entry per CDR3 protein. The sample yields roughly 1,700,000 distinct CDR3 sequences, 28% seen once. CDR1 and CDR2 (germline): SGHTA, FQGNSA. The CDR3 covers 14 residues. This sequence was found in a woman aged 30 to 39 in good health. Sequencing input: blood. The chain recombines TRBV7-2 with TRBJ1-6; D uncertain. The CDR3 DNA sequence: TGTGCCAGCAGCCCTTTCGGGGATAATTCACCCCCCCACTTT. Amino acids: CASSPFGDNSPPHF.